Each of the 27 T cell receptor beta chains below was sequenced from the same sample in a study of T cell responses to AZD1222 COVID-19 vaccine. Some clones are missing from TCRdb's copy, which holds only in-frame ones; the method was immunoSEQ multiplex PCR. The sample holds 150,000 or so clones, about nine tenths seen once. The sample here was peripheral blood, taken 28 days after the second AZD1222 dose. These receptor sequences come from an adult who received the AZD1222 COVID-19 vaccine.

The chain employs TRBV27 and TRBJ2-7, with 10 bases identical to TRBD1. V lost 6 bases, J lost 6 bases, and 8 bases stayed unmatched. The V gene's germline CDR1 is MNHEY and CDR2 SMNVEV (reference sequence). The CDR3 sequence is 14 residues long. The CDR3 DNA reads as TGTGCCAGCAGCCGAGGGACAGGGGTGCCCGAGCAGTACTTC. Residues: CASSRGTGVPEQYF.

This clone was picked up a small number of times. CDR3 in amino acids: CATSDFAGGGYNEQFF. CDR3 sequence (DNA): TGTGCCACCAGTGATTTCGCAGGGGGAGGGTACAATGAGCAGTTCTTC. The chain combines TRBV24-1 with TRBJ2-1; D may be TRBD1 or TRBD2 (7 bases each). The CDR3 has 16 residues. The germline gives CDR1 KGHDR, CDR2 SFDVKD. V lost 1 base to trimming and J lost 4 bases, with 13 bases between them.

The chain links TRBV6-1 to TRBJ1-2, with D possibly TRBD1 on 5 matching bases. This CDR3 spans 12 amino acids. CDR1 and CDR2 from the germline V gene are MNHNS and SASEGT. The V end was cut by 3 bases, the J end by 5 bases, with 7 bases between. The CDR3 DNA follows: TGTGCCAGCAGTGAGGCAGGGTATGGCTACACCTTC. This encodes CASSEAGYGYTF.

The CDR3 region is CASSRELAGAYEQYF. The CDR3 DNA is TGTGCCAGCAGCCGGGAGTTAGCGGGGGCCTACGAGCAGTACTTC. The chain recombines TRBV5-4 with TRBJ2-7, with TRBD2 matching 9 bases. With 4 bases clipped from V and 2 bases from J, the junction kept 7 bases outside the gene matches. The CDR3 consists of 15 residues. Germline CDR1 reads SGHNT; CDR2 reads YYREEE (reference sequence).

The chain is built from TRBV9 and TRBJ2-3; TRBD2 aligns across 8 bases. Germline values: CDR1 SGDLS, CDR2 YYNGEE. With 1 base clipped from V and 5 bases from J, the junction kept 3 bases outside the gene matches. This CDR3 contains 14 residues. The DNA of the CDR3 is TGTGCCAGCAGCGTACTCGGGAGGGAAGATACGCAGTATTTT. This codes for CASSVLGREDTQYF.

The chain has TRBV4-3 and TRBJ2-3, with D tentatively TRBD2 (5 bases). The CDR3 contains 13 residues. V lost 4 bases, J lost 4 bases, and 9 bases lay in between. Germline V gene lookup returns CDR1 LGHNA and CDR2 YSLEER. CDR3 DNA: TGCGCCAGCAGCCCCCGGGAAGCAGATACGCAGTATTTT. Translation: CASSPREADTQYF.

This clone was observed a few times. CDR3 nucleotides: TGTGCCAGCAGCTCCCTTGACCCTGTGGGGACCCAGTACTTC. Translation gives CASSSLDPVGTQYF. The V and J genes are TRBV5-5 and TRBJ2-5; D gene uncertain. Germline V gene lookup returns CDR1 SGHKS and CDR2 YYEKEE (reference sequence). Trimming shortened V by 3 bases and J by 7 bases, and 16 bases separated the two germline ends. CDR3 size: 14 residues. Full variable domain (outside the CDR3, taken from reference TRBV5-5 and TRBJ2-5): DAGVTQSPTHLIKTRGQQVTLRCSPISGHKSVSWYQQVLGQGPQFIFQYYEKEERGRGNFPDRFSARQFPNYSSELNVNALLLGDSALYLCASSSLDPVGTQYFGPGTRLLVL.

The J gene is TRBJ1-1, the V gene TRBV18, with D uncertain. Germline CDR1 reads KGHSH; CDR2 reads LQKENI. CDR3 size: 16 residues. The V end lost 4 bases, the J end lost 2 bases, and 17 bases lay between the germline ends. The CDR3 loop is CASSLYTRAQNTEAFF. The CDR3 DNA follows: TGTGCCAGCTCACTCTACACTCGTGCCCAAAACACTGAAGCTTTCTTT. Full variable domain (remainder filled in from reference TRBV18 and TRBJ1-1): NAGVMQNPRHLVRRRGQEARLRCSPMKGHSHVYWYRQLPEEGLKFMVYLQKENIIDESGMPKERFSAEFPKEGPSILRIQQVVRGDSAAYFCASSLYTRAQNTEAFFGQGTRLTVV.

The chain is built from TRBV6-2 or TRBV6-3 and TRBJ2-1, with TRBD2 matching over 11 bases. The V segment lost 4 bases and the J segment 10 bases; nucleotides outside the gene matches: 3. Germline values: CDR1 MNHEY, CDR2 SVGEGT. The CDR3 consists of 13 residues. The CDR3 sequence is CASSLLAGGEQFF. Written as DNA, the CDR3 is TGTGCCAGCAGTTTGTTAGCGGGAGGGGAGCAGTTCTTC.

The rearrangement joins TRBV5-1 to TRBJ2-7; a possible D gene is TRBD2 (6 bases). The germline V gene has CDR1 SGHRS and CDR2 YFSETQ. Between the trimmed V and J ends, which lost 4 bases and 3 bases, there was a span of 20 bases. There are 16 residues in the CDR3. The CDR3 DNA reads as TGCGCCAGCAGCGACAAGGTCGGGGGAACCCACTACGAGCAGTACTTC. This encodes CASSDKVGGTHYEQYF.

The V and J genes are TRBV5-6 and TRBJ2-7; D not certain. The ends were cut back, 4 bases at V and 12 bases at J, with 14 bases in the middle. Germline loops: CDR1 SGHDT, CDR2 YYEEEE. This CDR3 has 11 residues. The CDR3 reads CASSPEHKGYF. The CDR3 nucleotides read TGTGCCAGCAGCCCCGAGCATAAAGGGTACTTC.

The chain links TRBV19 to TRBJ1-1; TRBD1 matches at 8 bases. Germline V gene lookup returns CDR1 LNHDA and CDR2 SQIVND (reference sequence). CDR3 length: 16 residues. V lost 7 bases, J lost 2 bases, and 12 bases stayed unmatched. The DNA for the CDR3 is TGTGCCAGTAAAAGGGCCCCCGGACAGGGAAACACTGAAGCTTTCTTT. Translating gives CASKRAPGQGNTEAFF.

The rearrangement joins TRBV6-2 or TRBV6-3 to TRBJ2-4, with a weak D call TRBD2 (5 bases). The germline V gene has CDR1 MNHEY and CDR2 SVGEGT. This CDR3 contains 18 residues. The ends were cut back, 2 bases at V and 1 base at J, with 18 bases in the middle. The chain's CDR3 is CASSYPPGPEGAKNIQYF. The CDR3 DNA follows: TGTGCCAGCAGTTACCCCCCCGGCCCCGAGGGTGCCAAAAACATTCAGTACTTC.

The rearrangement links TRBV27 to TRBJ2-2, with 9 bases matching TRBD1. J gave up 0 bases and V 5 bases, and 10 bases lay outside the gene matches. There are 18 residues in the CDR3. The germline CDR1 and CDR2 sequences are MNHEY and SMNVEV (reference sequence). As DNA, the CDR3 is TGTGCCAGCAGTCTCACAGGGGGCCCCTTCGCGAACACCGGGGAGCTGTTTTTT. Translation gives CASSLTGGPFANTGELFF.

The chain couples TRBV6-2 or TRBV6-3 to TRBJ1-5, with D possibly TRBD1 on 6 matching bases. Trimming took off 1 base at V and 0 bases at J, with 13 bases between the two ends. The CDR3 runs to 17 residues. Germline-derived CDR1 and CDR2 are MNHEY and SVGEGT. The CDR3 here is CASSYWAGAYSNQPQHF. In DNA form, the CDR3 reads TGTGCCAGCAGTTACTGGGCAGGGGCGTATAGCAATCAGCCCCAGCATTTT.

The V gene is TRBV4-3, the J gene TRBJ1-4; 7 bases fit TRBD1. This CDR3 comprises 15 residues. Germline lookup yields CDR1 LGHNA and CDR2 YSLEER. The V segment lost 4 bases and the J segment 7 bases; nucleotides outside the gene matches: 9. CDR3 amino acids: CASSPGDRDVEKLFF. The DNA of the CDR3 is TGCGCCAGCAGCCCAGGAGACAGGGACGTTGAAAAACTGTTTTTT.

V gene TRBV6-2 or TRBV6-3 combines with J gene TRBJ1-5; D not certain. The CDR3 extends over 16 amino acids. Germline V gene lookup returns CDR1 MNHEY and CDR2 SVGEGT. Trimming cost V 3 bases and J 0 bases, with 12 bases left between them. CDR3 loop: CASSYSDGYSNQPQHF. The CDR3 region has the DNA TGTGCCAGCAGTTATTCTGACGGGTATAGCAATCAGCCCCAGCATTTT.

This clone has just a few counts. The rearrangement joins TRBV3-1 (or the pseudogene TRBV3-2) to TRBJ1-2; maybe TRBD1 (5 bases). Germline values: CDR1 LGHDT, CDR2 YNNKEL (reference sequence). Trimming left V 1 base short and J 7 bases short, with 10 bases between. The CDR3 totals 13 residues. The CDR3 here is CASSQAQGLGYTF. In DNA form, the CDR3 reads TGTGCCAGCAGCCAAGCCCAGGGTCTTGGCTACACCTTC.

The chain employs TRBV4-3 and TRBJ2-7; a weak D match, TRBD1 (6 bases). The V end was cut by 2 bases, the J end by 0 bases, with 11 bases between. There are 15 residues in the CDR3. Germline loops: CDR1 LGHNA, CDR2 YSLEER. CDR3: CASSQLTGSSYEQYF. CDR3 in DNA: TGCGCCAGCAGCCAACTCACAGGGAGCTCCTACGAGCAGTACTTC.

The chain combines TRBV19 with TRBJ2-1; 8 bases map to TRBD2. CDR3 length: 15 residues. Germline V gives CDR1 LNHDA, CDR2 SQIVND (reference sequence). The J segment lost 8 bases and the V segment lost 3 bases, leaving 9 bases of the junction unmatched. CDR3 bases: TGTGCCAGTAGTATTCGGGGGGGTGTTATCGATGAGCAGTTCTTC. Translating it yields CASSIRGGVIDEQFF.

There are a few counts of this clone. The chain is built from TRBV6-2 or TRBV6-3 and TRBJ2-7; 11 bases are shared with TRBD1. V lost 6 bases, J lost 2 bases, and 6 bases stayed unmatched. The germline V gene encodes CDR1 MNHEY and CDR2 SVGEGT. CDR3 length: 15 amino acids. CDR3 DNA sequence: TGTGCCAGCAGCACGGGACAGGGGGGACCCTACGAGCAGTACTTC. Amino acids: CASSTGQGGPYEQYF.

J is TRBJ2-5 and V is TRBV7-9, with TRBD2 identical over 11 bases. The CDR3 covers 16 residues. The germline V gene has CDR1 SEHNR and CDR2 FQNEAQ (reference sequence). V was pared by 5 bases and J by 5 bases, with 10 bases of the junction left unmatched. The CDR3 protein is CASSRTGPSGRETQYF. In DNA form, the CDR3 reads TGTGCCAGCAGCCGCACAGGCCCTAGCGGGAGGGAGACCCAGTACTTC.

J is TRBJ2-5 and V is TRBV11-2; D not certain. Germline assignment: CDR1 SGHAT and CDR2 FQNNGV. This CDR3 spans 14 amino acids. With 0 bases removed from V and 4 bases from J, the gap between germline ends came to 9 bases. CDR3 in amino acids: CASSLDGRGETQYF. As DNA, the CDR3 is TGTGCCAGCAGCTTAGATGGAAGAGGAGAGACCCAGTACTTC.

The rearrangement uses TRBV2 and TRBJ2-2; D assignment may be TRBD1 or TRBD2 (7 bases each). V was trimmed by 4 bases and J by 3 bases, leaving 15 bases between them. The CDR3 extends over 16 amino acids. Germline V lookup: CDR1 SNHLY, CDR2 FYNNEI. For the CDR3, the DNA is TGTGCCAGCAGTGGTGCAGGGGGGGTGGACACCGGGGAGCTGTTTTTT. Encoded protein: CASSGAGGVDTGELFF. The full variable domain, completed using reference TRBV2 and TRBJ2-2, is EPEVTQTPSHQVTQMGQEVILRCVPISNHLYFYWYRQILGQKVEFLVSFYNNEISEKSEIFDDQFSVERPDGSNFTLKIRSTKLEDSAMYFCASSGAGGVDTGELFFGEGSRLTVL.

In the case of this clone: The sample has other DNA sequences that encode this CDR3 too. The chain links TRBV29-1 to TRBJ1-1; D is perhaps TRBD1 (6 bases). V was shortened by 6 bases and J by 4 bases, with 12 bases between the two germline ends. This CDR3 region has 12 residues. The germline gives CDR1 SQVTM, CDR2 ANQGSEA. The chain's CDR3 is CSVGGGGTEAFF. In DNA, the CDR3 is TGCAGCGTAGGAGGAGGGGGCACTGAAGCTTTCTTT.

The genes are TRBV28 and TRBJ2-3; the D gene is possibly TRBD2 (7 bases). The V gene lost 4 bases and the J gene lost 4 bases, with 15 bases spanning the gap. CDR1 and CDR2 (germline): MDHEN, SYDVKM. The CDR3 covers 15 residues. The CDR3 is CASSYAGALADTQYF. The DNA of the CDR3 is TGTGCCAGCAGTTATGCGGGGGCTTTGGCAGATACGCAGTATTTT.

CDR3 in DNA: TGTGCCAGTAAGGGGGTGACAGGGGCTAATGAAAAACTGTTTTTT. This gives the protein CASKGVTGANEKLFF. The chain joins TRBV19 to TRBJ1-4; 8 positions agree with TRBD1. There are 15 residues in the CDR3. The V gene's germline CDR1 is LNHDA and CDR2 SQIVND (reference sequence). The V and J ends lost 7 bases and 3 bases, in that order; junction bases with no gene match: 7.